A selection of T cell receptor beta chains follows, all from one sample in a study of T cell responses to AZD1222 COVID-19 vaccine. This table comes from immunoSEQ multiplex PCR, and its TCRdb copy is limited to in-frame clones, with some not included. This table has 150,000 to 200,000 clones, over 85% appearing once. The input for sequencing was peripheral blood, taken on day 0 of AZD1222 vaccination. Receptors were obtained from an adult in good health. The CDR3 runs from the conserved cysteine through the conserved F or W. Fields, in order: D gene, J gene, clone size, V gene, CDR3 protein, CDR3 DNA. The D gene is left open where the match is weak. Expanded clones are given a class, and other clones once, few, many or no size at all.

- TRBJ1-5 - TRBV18 CASSPLGRFWDSNQPQHF TGTGCCAGCTCACCCCTTGGACGGTTTTGGGATAGCAATCAGCCCCAGCATTTT
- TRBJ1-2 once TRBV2 CASSENGFYGYTF TGTGCCAGCAGTGAGAACGGTTTCTATGGCTACACCTTC
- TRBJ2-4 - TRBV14 CASSRATGRDKNIQYF TGTGCCAGCAGCCGCGCTACAGGGAGGGACAAAAACATTCAGTACTTC
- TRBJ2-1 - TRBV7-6 CASSVRGQLYNEQFF TGTGCCAGCAGCGTTAGAGGACAGTTATACAATGAGCAGTTCTTC
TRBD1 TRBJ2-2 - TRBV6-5 CASSNGQGAIGELFF TGTGCCAGCAGTAATGGACAGGGGGCAATCGGGGAGCTGTTTTTT
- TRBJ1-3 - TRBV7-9 CASSLEAGFSGNTIYF TGTGCCAGCAGCTTAGAGGCCGGTTTCTCTGGAAACACCATATATTTT
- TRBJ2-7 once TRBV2 CASGKGYEQYF TGTGCCAGCGGTAAAGGATACGAGCAGTACTTC
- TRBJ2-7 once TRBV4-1 CASSQDGWGLGTYEQYF TGCGCCAGCAGCCAAGATGGTTGGGGTTTAGGGACATACGAGCAGTACTTC
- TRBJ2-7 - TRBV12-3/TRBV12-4 CASTRGGWEQYF TGTGCCAGCACGCGAGGGGGGTGGGAGCAGTACTTC
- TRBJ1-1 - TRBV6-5 CASSYSGRRRTEAFF TGTGCCAGCAGTTACTCGGGCAGACGGCGGACTGAAGCTTTCTTT
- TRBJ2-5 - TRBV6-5 CASSYLGGSQETQYF TGTGCCAGCAGTTACCTGGGAGGATCACAAGAGACCCAGTACTTC
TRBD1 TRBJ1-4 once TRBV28 CASSLANRGNRGKLFF TGTGCCAGCAGTTTAGCTAACAGGGGGAACAGGGGGAAACTGTTTTTT
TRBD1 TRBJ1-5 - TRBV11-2 CASSLRAGGWNQPQHF TGTGCCAGCAGCTTAAGGGCAGGGGGCTGGAATCAGCCCCAGCATTTT
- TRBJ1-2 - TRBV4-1 CASSQDPIGVVLNYGYTF TGCGCCAGCAGCCAAGATCCGATAGGGGTGGTATTAAACTATGGCTACACCTTC
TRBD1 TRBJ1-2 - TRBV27 CASSFSTGGLWNYGYTF TGTGCCAGCAGTTTTTCGACAGGGGGATTGTGGAACTATGGCTACACCTTC
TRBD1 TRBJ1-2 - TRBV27 CASSFSTGGRYGYTF TGTGCCAGCAGTTTCTCGACAGGGGGCCGGTATGGCTACACCTTC